The next 29 T cell receptor beta chains were all read from a single sample in a study of blood T cell repertoires in COVID-19. Repertoires were generated with immunoSEQ multiplex PCR, while TCRdb's copy carries only in-frame clones and drops some. This sample has about 300,000 clones, with 86% found just once. The sample consisted of PBMCs or T cells enriched from blood (not recorded which). These TCRs come from a man aged 25-40 years who had recovered from COVID-19.

This chain connects TRBV19 to TRBJ2-7; TRBD1 is a possible D gene (5 bases). The V end was cut by 2 bases, the J end by 3 bases, with 17 bases between. The CDR3 contains 16 residues. Germline loops: CDR1 LNHDA, CDR2 SQIVND (reference sequence). The CDR3 DNA is TGTGCCAGTAGTATAAGGGGCAACTCTTTGATCTACGAGCAGTACTTC. Translating gives CASSIRGNSLIYEQYF.

This chain uses TRBV6-5 with TRBJ1-2; 9 bases agree with TRBD1. Trimming cost V 6 bases and J 8 bases; bases outside gene matches: 7. Germline loops: CDR1 MNHEY, CDR2 SVGAGI. The CDR3 has 13 residues. CDR3 DNA sequence: TGTGCCAGCAGGGGAAGACAGGGGGAGGGCTACACCTTC. This sequence encodes CASRGRQGEGYTF.

The gene calls are TRBV24-1 and TRBJ2-3; the match to TRBD2 covers 8 bases. Trimming removed 7 bases from V and 8 bases from J; junction bases left unmatched: 13. Germline V gene sequence: CDR1 KGHDR, CDR2 SFDVKD. The CDR3 extends over 15 amino acids. The DNA of the CDR3 is TGTGCCACCAGGGAGTCGGGAGGGCCAATGACTACGCAGTATTTT. It translates to CATRESGGPMTTQYF.

The chain couples TRBV7-9 to TRBJ1-3; D gene uncertain. V was trimmed by 5 bases and J by 0 bases, leaving 17 bases between them. The CDR3 covers 17 residues. Germline CDR1 SEHNR, CDR2 FQNEAQ (reference sequence). CDR3 region: CASSPWRPELSGNTIYF. The DNA for the CDR3 is TGTGCCAGCAGCCCTTGGCGGCCGGAGCTCTCTGGAAACACCATATATTTT.

This clone was observed a few times. The J gene is TRBJ1-3, the V gene TRBV14; 7 bases line up with TRBD1. J lost 0 bases, V lost 4 bases, and 6 bases had no gene match. Germline V gene data show CDR1 as SGHDN and CDR2 as FVKESK. The CDR3 consists of 16 residues. CDR3: CASSPGDSYSGNTIYF. CDR3 bases: TGTGCCAGCAGCCCCGGGGACAGCTACTCTGGAAACACCATATATTTT.

The J gene is TRBJ2-2, the V gene TRBV7-2; D is unclear. Germline CDR1 and CDR2: SGHTA and FQGNSA. This CDR3 comprises 15 residues. V was cut by 2 bases and J by 5 bases, with 12 bases left in between. The CDR3 sequence is CASSLYAGRTGELFF. Here the CDR3 DNA reads TGTGCCAGCAGCTTATACGCTGGCAGAACCGGGGAGCTGTTTTTT.

This sequence joins TRBV6-5 and TRBJ1-2, with a tentative D call TRBD1 (6 bases). This CDR3 contains 14 residues. CDR1 MNHEY and CDR2 SVGAGI come from the germline V gene. V shed 7 bases and J shed 4 bases, with 16 bases lying between them. DNA for the CDR3: TGTGCCAGCAACATACAGGGCGGATCCTATGGCTACACCTTC. Protein sequence: CASNIQGGSYGYTF.

The V call is TRBV28, the J call TRBJ1-2, with D possibly being TRBD1 (6 bases). Germline V CDR1 and CDR2: MDHEN, SYDVKM. V was pared by 7 bases and J by 4 bases, with 10 bases between. The CDR3 loop spans 12 amino acids. CDR3 nucleotide sequence: TGTGCCAGCACCCAAGGGGGCTATGGCTACACCTTC. It specifies CASTQGGYGYTF.

V is TRBV5-1 and J is TRBJ2-3; 8 bases agree with TRBD2. The length of the CDR3 is 15 residues. Trimming removed 4 bases from V and 4 bases from J; junction bases left unmatched: 8. The germline CDR1 and CDR2 sequences are SGHRS and YFSETQ. CDR3 sequence reads: CASSPGGALADTQYF. The CDR3 nucleotides read TGCGCCAGCAGCCCCGGGGGGGCCTTGGCAGATACGCAGTATTTT.

The chain links TRBV28 to TRBJ1-3; tentatively, D is TRBD1 (6 bases). The CDR3 loop spans 14 amino acids. Germline CDR1 reads MDHEN; CDR2 reads SYDVKM. The germline V and J ends were trimmed by 3 bases and 4 bases, with 10 bases remaining between them. Here the CDR3 reads CASSFSGEGNTIYF. The CDR3 DNA is TGTGCCAGCAGTTTTTCAGGGGAGGGAAACACCATATATTTT.

This clone was seen only once. The CDR3 sequence is CASRFEGLADYNEQFF. In DNA form, the CDR3 reads TGTGCCAGCAGGTTTGAGGGACTAGCGGACTACAATGAGCAGTTCTTC. The gene calls are TRBV27 and TRBJ2-1; 11 bases match TRBD2. Per germline, CDR1 MNHEY and CDR2 SMNVEV (reference sequence). The V gene end was trimmed by 6 bases and the J gene end by 3 bases; junction bases not matched to a gene: 7. This CDR3 is 16 amino acids long.

The genes are TRBV6-5 and TRBJ1-2; 9 nucleotides line up with TRBD1. V lost 5 bases to trimming and J lost 8 bases; unmatched junction nucleotides: 6. Germline loops: CDR1 MNHEY, CDR2 SVGAGI. The CDR3 has 13 amino acids. The CDR3, as DNA: TGTGCCAGCAGTCCGGACAGGGGAGGCGGCTACACCTTC. Its protein product is CASSPDRGGGYTF.

The chain employs TRBV5-1 and TRBJ1-1; D is unclear. The CDR3 has 15 residues. Germline assignment: CDR1 SGHRS and CDR2 YFSETQ. V dropped 0 bases and J dropped 1 base, with 10 bases sitting between them. In nucleotides, the CDR3 is TGCGCCAGCAGCTTGGTTGTGAATAGGAACACTGAAGCTTTCTTT. Translated, it gives CASSLVVNRNTEAFF.

This sequence joins TRBV11-2 and TRBJ2-7, with D possibly TRBD1 on 6 matching bases. Germline V CDR1 and CDR2: SGHAT, FQNNGV. The length of the CDR3 is 16 residues. The germline V and J ends were trimmed by 1 base and 4 bases, with 17 bases remaining between them. The CDR3 region is CASSLVRGRGGYEQYF. CDR3 DNA sequence: TGTGCCAGCAGCTTAGTACGTGGCAGGGGCGGGTACGAGCAGTACTTC.

The chain recombines TRBV27 with TRBJ2-3, with 11 bases aligning to TRBD2. The CDR3 totals 17 residues. The junction had 9 bases not matched to a gene; V was cut back by 5 bases and J by 2 bases. Germline V gives CDR1 MNHEY, CDR2 SMNVEV (reference sequence). CDR3 sequence reads: CASSPPGLADHTDTQYF. In DNA, the CDR3 is TGTGCCAGCAGTCCCCCGGGACTAGCGGATCACACAGATACGCAGTATTTT.

The chain couples TRBV3-1 (or the pseudogene TRBV3-2) to TRBJ2-5; 10 bases fit TRBD2. Germline V gives CDR1 LGHDT, CDR2 YNNKEL (reference sequence). This CDR3 is built from 16 residues. V trimming: 1 base; J trimming: 1 base; junction bases outside the gene matches: 3. In DNA form, the CDR3 reads TGTGCCAGCAGCCAAGTGACTAGCGGGTTCCAAGAGACCCAGTACTTC. Its protein is CASSQVTSGFQETQYF.

This clone appeared many times. The rearrangement joins TRBV30 to TRBJ1-2; TRBD1 matches 9 bases. Germline V gene sequence: CDR1 GTSNPN, CDR2 SVGIG (reference sequence). This CDR3 spans 12 amino acids. With 4 bases clipped from V and 8 bases from J, the junction kept 5 bases outside the gene matches. The CDR3 spells CAWTTGGGGYTF. The CDR3 nucleotides are TGTGCCTGGACTACAGGGGGCGGGGGCTACACCTTC.

The V call is TRBV5-1, the J call TRBJ2-1, with 8 bases fitting TRBD2. Germline V gene sequence: CDR1 SGHRS, CDR2 YFSETQ. V shed 0 bases and J 2 bases; nucleotides not matched to a gene: 1. The length of the CDR3 is 15 residues. This CDR3 is CASSLDGRAYNEQFF. The CDR3 region has the DNA TGCGCCAGCAGCTTGGACGGGAGGGCCTACAATGAGCAGTTCTTC. The whole variable domain, filled in from reference TRBV5-1 and TRBJ2-1, reads KAGVTQTPRYLIKTRGQQVTLSCSPISGHRSVSWYQQTPGQGLQFLFEYFSETQRNKGNFPGRFSGRQFSNSRSEMNVSTLELGDSALYLCASSLDGRAYNEQFFGPGTRLTVL.

The gene calls are TRBV28 and TRBJ2-5; D is unclear. Germline loops: CDR1 MDHEN, CDR2 SYDVKM. This CDR3 comprises 17 residues. The V and J ends lost 5 bases and 4 bases respectively, with 23 bases between them. The CDR3 reads CASSLTNNHGYGETQYF. Written as DNA, the CDR3 is TGTGCCAGCAGTCTAACAAATAACCACGGGTACGGAGAGACCCAGTACTTC.

This chain joins TRBV30 and TRBJ1-5; possibly TRBD1 for D (5 bases). Germline V gene sequence: CDR1 GTSNPN, CDR2 SVGIG (reference sequence). The CDR3 loop spans 14 amino acids. The V gene lost 1 base and the J gene lost 2 bases, with 9 bases spanning the gap. This CDR3 is CAWSGGAGNQPQHF. CDR3 sequence (DNA): TGTGCCTGGAGTGGTGGGGCGGGCAATCAGCCCCAGCATTTT.

The CDR3 DNA follows: TGCGCCAGCAGCTGGCTAGCGGGGACAGATACGCAGTATTTT. Residues: CASSWLAGTDTQYF. This chain links TRBV5-1 with TRBJ2-3; 9 bases align to TRBD2. The CDR3 extends over 14 amino acids. J was trimmed by 3 bases and V by 3 bases; bases with no gene match: 2. Per germline, CDR1 SGHRS and CDR2 YFSETQ. The full variable domain, with the rest looked up from reference TRBV5-1 and TRBJ2-3, is KAGVTQTPRYLIKTRGQQVTLSCSPISGHRSVSWYQQTPGQGLQFLFEYFSETQRNKGNFPGRFSGRQFSNSRSEMNVSTLELGDSALYLCASSWLAGTDTQYFGPGTRLTVL.

V gene TRBV5-1 combines with J gene TRBJ2-1, with 8 bases fitting TRBD1. The germline gives CDR1 SGHRS, CDR2 YFSETQ. V dropped 4 bases and J dropped 4; count of bases not matched to a gene: 10. This CDR3 is built from 16 residues. The chain's CDR3 is CASSIGQGLGYNEQFF. As DNA, the CDR3 is TGCGCCAGCAGCATCGGACAGGGTTTAGGTTACAATGAGCAGTTCTTC.

The rearrangement links TRBV25-1 to TRBJ1-2, with TRBD1 matching over 7 bases. Trimming at V came to 3 bases and at J to 13 bases, leaving 5 bases not matched to a gene. The CDR3 is made up of 11 amino acids. Per the germline V gene, CDR1 is MGHDK and CDR2 is SYGVNS. The CDR3 region has the DNA TGTGCCAGCAGTGAGGGGACAGCCTCCACCTTC. This sequence encodes CASSEGTASTF.

J is TRBJ1-6 and V is TRBV3-1 (or the pseudogene TRBV3-2); D possibly corresponds to TRBD1 (5 bases). The germline V gene encodes CDR1 LGHDT and CDR2 YNNKEL (reference sequence). Trimming stripped 0 bases from V and 11 bases from J, with 14 bases between. The CDR3 is 15 amino acids. CDR3 in amino acids: CASSQDRAGRTPLHF. Written as DNA, the CDR3 is TGTGCCAGCAGCCAAGATCGAGCAGGGAGGACACCCCTCCACTTT.

The chain combines TRBV2 with TRBJ2-1; the match to TRBD2 covers 8 bases. CDR3 length equals 15 residues. The trim removed 5 bases at V and 8 bases at J, leaving 11 bases unmatched. The germline V gene has CDR1 SNHLY and CDR2 FYNNEI. The CDR3 DNA reads as TGTGCCAGCAGTCCCGGGGGGGGGTTTTTGGATGAGCAGTTCTTC. It codes for CASSPGGGFLDEQFF.

The chain links TRBV2 to TRBJ1-1, with 10 bases that match TRBD1. CDR1 and CDR2 from the germline V gene are SNHLY and FYNNEI. The CDR3 is 16 amino acids. With 1 base clipped from V and 12 bases from J, the junction kept 14 bases outside the gene matches. The CDR3 reads CASSEERVDRGEKTFF. The CDR3 DNA reads TGTGCCAGCAGTGAAGAACGGGTGGACAGGGGGGAAAAAACTTTCTTT.

The chain uses TRBV12-3 or TRBV12-4 and TRBJ2-7; a weak D match, TRBD2 (6 bases). Trimming removed 11 bases from V and 0 bases from J, with 8 bases in between. This CDR3 spans 11 amino acids. CDR3 amino acids: CAGGVSYEQYF. The CDR3 nucleotides read TGTGCCGGAGGGGTCTCCTACGAGCAGTACTTC.

DNA for the CDR3: TGTGCCAGCAGCTTAGCCTCCGGACAGGGGGGTTTAGGCACAGATACGCAGTATTTT. This translates into CASSLASGQGGLGTDTQYF. The chain combines TRBV7-8 with TRBJ2-3; 10 nucleotides agree with TRBD1. V lost 0 bases and J lost 1; bases outside the gene matches: 10. The CDR3 is made up of 19 amino acids. Germline loops: CDR1 SGHVS, CDR2 FQNEAQ.

This chain joins TRBV4-1 and TRBJ2-7; D gene unclear. In germline, CDR1 is MGHRA, CDR2 YSYEKL. Deletions cut 0 bases from V and 9 bases from J, with 12 bases between. The CDR3 runs 13 residues. CDR3 sequence: CASSQDPRDWQYF. The CDR3 bases are TGCGCCAGCAGCCAAGACCCCAGAGACTGGCAGTACTTC.